In its sample, the clone carrying this T cell receptor beta chain was seen many times. This sample is drawn from a study of low-dose radiotherapy and immunotherapy resistance in tumors. About the study: Participants in Cohort 1 were administered 0.5 Gy per fraction at 2-week intervals, to a cumulative dose of 6.5 Gy.

Time point described: after trial treatment. Treatment in this sample: LDRT plus nivolumab, ipilimumab, low-dose cyclophosphamide and aspirin (RACIN trial). This CDR3 is 14 amino acids long. Per germline, CDR1 MNHEY and CDR2 SMNVEV (reference sequence). Trimming removed 1 base from V and 5 bases from J, with 11 bases in between. TRAV- and TRBV-specific primers, spanning alpha and beta chains, primed first-strand cDNA. Both a constant-region primer and a V-primer adapter served to amplify TCRs across 15 to 20 PCR cycles. Via MiXCR, TCRdb re-called the reads, giving one row per CDR3 protein. Here the sample spans approximately 30,000 distinct CDR3 sequences, 45% to 55% being singletons.

V and J are TRBV27 and TRBJ2-5, with a weak D call TRBD1 (6 bases). This clonotype originated in a male donor with gallbladder cancer. The specimen was PBMCs, collected after low-dose radiotherapy plus immunotherapy. CDR3 protein: CASSLFRGRETQYF. DNA for the CDR3: TGTGCCAGCAGTTTATTCAGGGGCCGGGAGACCCAGTACTTC.